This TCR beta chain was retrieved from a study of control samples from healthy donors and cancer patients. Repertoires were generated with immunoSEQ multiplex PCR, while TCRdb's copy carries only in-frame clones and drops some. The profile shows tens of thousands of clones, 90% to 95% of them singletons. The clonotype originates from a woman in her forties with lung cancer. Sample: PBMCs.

The CDR3 nucleotides are TGTGCCACCAGCAGGACAACGGGGGAGCAGTACTTC. This translates into CATSRTTGEQYF. The rearrangement links TRBV15 to TRBJ2-7; possibly TRBD2 for D (5 bases). V lost 3 bases and J 7 bases, leaving 10 bases between the germline ends. Germline V gene sequence: CDR1 LNHNV, CDR2 YYDKDF (reference sequence). This CDR3 contains 12 residues.